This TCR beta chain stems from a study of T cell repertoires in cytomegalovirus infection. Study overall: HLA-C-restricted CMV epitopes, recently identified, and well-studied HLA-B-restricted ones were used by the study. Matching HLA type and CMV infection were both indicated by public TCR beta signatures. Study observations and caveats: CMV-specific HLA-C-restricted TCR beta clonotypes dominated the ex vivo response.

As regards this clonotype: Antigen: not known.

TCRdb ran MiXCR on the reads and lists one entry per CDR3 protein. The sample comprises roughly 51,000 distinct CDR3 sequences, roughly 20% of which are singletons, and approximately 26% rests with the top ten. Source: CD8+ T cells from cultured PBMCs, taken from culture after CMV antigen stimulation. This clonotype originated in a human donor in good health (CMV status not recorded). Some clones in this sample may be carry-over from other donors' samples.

This CDR3 reads CASSLGEAYNSPLHF. The CDR3 bases are TGTGCCAGCAGCTTAGGGGAGGCCTATAATTCACCCCTCCACTTT. The V gene is TRBV7-2, the J gene TRBJ1-6; D not certain. Germline V gene data show CDR1 as SGHTA and CDR2 as FQGNSA. CDR3 length: 15 residues. V was clipped by 1 base and J by 2 bases, with 6 bases between them.